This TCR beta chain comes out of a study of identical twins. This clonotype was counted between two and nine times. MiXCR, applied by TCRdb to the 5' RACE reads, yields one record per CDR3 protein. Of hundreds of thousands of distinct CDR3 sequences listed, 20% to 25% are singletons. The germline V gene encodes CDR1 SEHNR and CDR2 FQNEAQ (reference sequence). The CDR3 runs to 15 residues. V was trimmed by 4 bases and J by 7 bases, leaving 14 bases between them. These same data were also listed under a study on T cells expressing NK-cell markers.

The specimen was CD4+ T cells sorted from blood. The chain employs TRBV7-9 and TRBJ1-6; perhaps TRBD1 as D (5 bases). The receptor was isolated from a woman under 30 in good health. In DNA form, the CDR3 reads TGTGCCAGCAGCTACCCCGGGACGGAGAATTCACCCCTCCACTTT. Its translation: CASSYPGTENSPLHF.